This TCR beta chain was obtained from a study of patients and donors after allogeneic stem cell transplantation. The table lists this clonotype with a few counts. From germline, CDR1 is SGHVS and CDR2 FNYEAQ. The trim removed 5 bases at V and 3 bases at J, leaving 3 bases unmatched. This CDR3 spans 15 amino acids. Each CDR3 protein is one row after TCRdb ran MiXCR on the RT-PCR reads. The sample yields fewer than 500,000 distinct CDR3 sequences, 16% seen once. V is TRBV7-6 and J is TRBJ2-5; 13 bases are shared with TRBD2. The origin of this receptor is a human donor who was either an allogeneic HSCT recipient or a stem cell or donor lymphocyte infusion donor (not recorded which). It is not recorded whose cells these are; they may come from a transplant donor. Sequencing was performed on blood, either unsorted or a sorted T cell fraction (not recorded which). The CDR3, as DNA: TGTGCCAGCAGCCTCGGGACTAGCGGGAAAGAGACCCAGTACTTC. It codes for CASSLGTSGKETQYF.